This paragraph covers one TCR beta chain sequence. What it recognizes is unknown. In the library, each TCR cDNA molecule bore its own unique molecular identifier. One entry per CDR3 protein, called by TCRdb with MiXCR from the 5' RACE reads. Among roughly 120,000 distinct CDR3 sequences listed, about 12% were seen once. Noted time point: blood at routine non-recurrence follow-up after resection. Unsorted whole RNA from tumor, nontumor lung or frozen PBMC underwent sequencing. These data are taken from a study of spatial heterogeneity in lung cancer. Study details: After resection, follow-up PBMC samples were sequenced when available, at a median of around 2 years later. Study-wide results and limits: There were more appearances of ubiquitous expanded tumor TCRs in blood at resection than at follow-up.

The CDR3 loop spans 14 amino acids. Germline CDR1 is SGHNT and CDR2 is YYREEE (reference sequence). The V end was cut by 4 bases, the J end by 5 bases, with 12 bases between. The J gene is TRBJ2-2, the V gene TRBV5-4; possible D gene TRBD1, 5 bases. The specimen comprised PBMCs, sampled at follow-up. The receptor's source is a male donor with early-stage non-small cell lung cancer. In nucleotides, the CDR3 is TGTGCCAGCAGCGGCATAGGGGTTACCGGGGAGCTGTTTTTT. The encoded protein is CASSGIGVTGELFF.